A selection of T cell receptor beta chains follows, all from one sample in a study of blood T cell repertoires in COVID-19. This table comes from immunoSEQ multiplex PCR, and its TCRdb copy is limited to in-frame clones, with some not included. The data contain 140,000 to 150,000 clones, about four fifths of them seen just once; the ten biggest clones take up 3.5%. Sequences were obtained from peripheral blood. These receptors all stem from a man aged 65 to 79 who had recovered from COVID-19. Each CDR3 is given with its conserved first and last residue. A D gene is named only where the DNA matches it firmly. Clone size is shown for a subset of rows, as once, few, many or a class of expanded clone.

D	V	size	length	J	DNA	CDR3
.	TRBV29-1	.	14	TRBJ2-3	TGCAGCGTTTTCGGTGGGAGGCGCACAGATACGCAGTATTTT	CSVFGGRRTDTQYF
.	TRBV3-1/TRBV3-2	.	15	TRBJ2-1	TGTGCCAGCAGCCAACTGGGGCTGGCGAGGAATGAGCAGTTCTTC	CASSQLGLARNEQFF
.	TRBV21-1	few	13	TRBJ2-1	TGTGCCAGCAGCAACAACACAGGGCCATCCCAGTTCTTC	CASSNNTGPSQFF
TRBD1	TRBV7-9	.	15	TRBJ1-2	TGTGCCAGCAGCTTAGCTACAGGGGTTGCCGGTGGCTACACCTTC	CASSLATGVAGGYTF
TRBD1	TRBV7-9	.	15	TRBJ1-2	TGTGCCAGCAGCCCCCGGACAGGGGACAACTATGGCTACACCTTC	CASSPRTGDNYGYTF
.	TRBV6-5	.	14	TRBJ1-1	TGTGCCAGCAGAGAGGTGGGGAGGGACACTGAAGCTTTCTTT	CASREVGRDTEAFF
TRBD2	TRBV5-6	few	14	TRBJ2-7	TGTGCCAGCAGCAACTTGGGACTATCCTACGAGCAGTACTTC	CASSNLGLSYEQYF
TRBD2	TRBV5-1	.	16	TRBJ2-1	TGCGCCAGCAGCTTTACACTAGCGGGAGCCGACAATGAGCAGTTCTTC	CASSFTLAGADNEQFF
.	TRBV19	.	12	TRBJ1-2	TGTGCCAGTAGTCCAAGGGGCGGCGGCTACACCTTC	CASSPRGGGYTF
.	TRBV19	.	15	TRBJ2-3	TGTGCCAGTAGTAAGGTAGCGGCGAGCACAGATACGCAGTATTTT	CASSKVAASTDTQYF
.	TRBV5-1	.	14	TRBJ2-1	TGCGCCAGCAGCTTGGATCTAGTCCGGAATGAGCAGTTCTTC	CASSLDLVRNEQFF
.	TRBV6-2/TRBV6-3	.	13	TRBJ1-5	TGTGCCAGCAGCCCGACAGAAAATCAGCCCCAGCATTTT	CASSPTENQPQHF
TRBD2	TRBV4-1	once	14	TRBJ2-1	TGCGCCAGCAGCCAAGGCCGAGCGGGAGGTGAGCAGTTCTTC	CASSQGRAGGEQFF
TRBD2	TRBV5-1	.	16	TRBJ2-7	TGCGCCAGCAGCTTGCGGGGTAGCGGGAGGGCCGGCGAGCAGTACTTC	CASSLRGSGRAGEQYF
TRBD2	TRBV5-6	.	15	TRBJ2-3	TGTGCCAGCAGCCGACTAGCGGGCGCCGCAGATACGCAGTATTTT	CASSRLAGAADTQYF
.	TRBV5-1	.	12	TRBJ2-1	TGCGCCAGCAGCCAAGCCTCCAATGAGCAGTTCTTC	CASSQASNEQFF
TRBD2	TRBV4-1	.	16	TRBJ2-5	TGCGCCAGCAGCCAAAGACCTCTAGCGGGAGCCGAGACCCAGTACTTC	CASSQRPLAGAETQYF
.	TRBV7-3	.	13	TRBJ1-1	TGTGCCAGCAGGGTTCAGGGGAACACTGAAGCTTTCTTT	CASRVQGNTEAFF
.	TRBV3-1/TRBV3-2	.	11	TRBJ2-5	TGTGCCAGCAGTGCAACAGGTTACCAGTACTTC	CASSATGYQYF
.	TRBV7-9	.	14	TRBJ2-2	TGTGCCAGCAGACGGGACTGGGAGACCGGGGAGCTGTTTTTT	CASRRDWETGELFF
TRBD1	TRBV18	once	14	TRBJ1-1	TGTGCCAGCTCACCACGACAGGGTGAAGAGAAAGCTTTCTTT	CASSPRQGEEKAFF
.	TRBV15	.	14	TRBJ2-7	TGTGCCACCAGCTGGACAGAGCGGTCCTACGAGCAGTACTTC	CATSWTERSYEQYF
.	TRBV7-9	.	13	TRBJ2-2	TGTGCCAGCAGCCCCAGGGTAACCGGGGAGCTGTTTTTT	CASSPRVTGELFF
.	TRBV29-1	few	13	TRBJ1-5	TGCAGCGTTCAGGGGTATAGCAATCAGCCCCAGCATTTT	CSVQGYSNQPQHF
.	TRBV3-1/TRBV3-2	once	13	TRBJ1-2	TGTGCCAGCAGCCTTCTACGGGACTATGGCTACACCTTC	CASSLLRDYGYTF
.	TRBV2	.	15	TRBJ2-2	TGTGCCAGCAAGGCGGCACTACTAGACACCGGGGAGCTGTTTTTT	CASKAALLDTGELFF
.	TRBV3-1/TRBV3-2	once	14	TRBJ1-1	TGTGCCAGCAGCCCCTCGCTGGGGGGTACTGAAGCTTTCTTT	CASSPSLGGTEAFF
TRBD2	TRBV7-3	once	14	TRBJ2-1	TGTGCCAGCAGTCCCCAAGCGGGAGCCAGGGAGCAGTTCTTC	CASSPQAGAREQFF
.	TRBV19	.	14	TRBJ1-1	TGTGCCAGTAGTGCGCGTCAACTGAACACTGAAGCTTTCTTT	CASSARQLNTEAFF
.	TRBV10-3	.	13	TRBJ1-1	TGTGCCATCAGTGGACAGTGGAACACTGAAGCTTTCTTT	CAISGQWNTEAFF